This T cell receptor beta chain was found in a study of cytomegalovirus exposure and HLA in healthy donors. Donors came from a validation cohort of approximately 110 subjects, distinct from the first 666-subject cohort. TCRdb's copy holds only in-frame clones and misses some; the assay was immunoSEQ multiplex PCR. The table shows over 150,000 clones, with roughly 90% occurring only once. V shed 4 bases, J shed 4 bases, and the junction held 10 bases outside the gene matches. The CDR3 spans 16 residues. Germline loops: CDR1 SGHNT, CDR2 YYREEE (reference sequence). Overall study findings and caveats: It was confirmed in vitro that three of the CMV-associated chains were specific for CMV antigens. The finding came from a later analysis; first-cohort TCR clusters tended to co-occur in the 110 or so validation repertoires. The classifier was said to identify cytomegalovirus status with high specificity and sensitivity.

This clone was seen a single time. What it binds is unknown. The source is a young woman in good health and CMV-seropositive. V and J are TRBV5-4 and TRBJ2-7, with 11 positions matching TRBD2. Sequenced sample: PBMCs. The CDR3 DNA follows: TGTGCCAGCAGCCCCTCCACTAGCGGGAGAGGTTACGAGCAGTACTTC. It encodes CASSPSTSGRGYEQYF.